These 32 T cell receptor beta chains share one sample of origin, sequenced in a study of response to subunit inactivated influenza vaccine. TCRdb ran MiXCR on the RT-PCR reads and lists one entry per CDR3 protein. The sample lists about 520,000 distinct CDR3 sequences, roughly 7.9% occurring once. The starting material was PBMCs from blood, obtained less than 25 months after vaccination. The receptors here all came from a man aged 45 to 75 who received an inactivated influenza vaccine.

The J gene is TRBJ2-1, the V gene TRBV29-1; D is ambiguous. V dropped 0 bases and J dropped 8 bases, with 8 bases sitting between them. The CDR3 has 12 residues. Per germline, CDR1 SQVTM and CDR2 ANQGSEA. CDR3 sequence: CSVEEQYDEQFF. CDR3 DNA: TGCAGCGTTGAAGAGCAGTACGATGAGCAGTTCTTC.

J is TRBJ2-1 and V is TRBV6-5; 12 bases match TRBD2. The length of the CDR3 is 15 residues. Germline values: CDR1 MNHEY, CDR2 SVGAGI. V shed 2 bases, J shed 10 bases, and the junction held 6 bases outside the gene matches. The CDR3 region is CASSYLTSGGLEQFF. CDR3 coding DNA: TGTGCCAGCAGTTACCTGACTAGCGGGGGTCTAGAGCAGTTCTTC.

Only one count was recorded for this clonotype. The chain carries TRBV20-1 and TRBJ1-6, with a tentative D call TRBD1 (5 bases). This CDR3 comprises 15 residues. CDR1 and CDR2 (germline): DFQATT, SNEGSKA (reference sequence). The germline V and J ends were trimmed by 0 bases and 9 bases, with 15 bases remaining between them. The CDR3, as DNA: TGCAGTGCTAGAGAGGCTTTGGTCCAGGGTTCACCCCTCCACTTT. Translating gives CSAREALVQGSPLHF.

This clonotype was detected a few times. This rearrangement joins TRBV29-1 to TRBJ2-3, with 7 positions matching TRBD1. Germline V gene data show CDR1 as SQVTM and CDR2 as ANQGSEA. The CDR3 sequence is 11 residues long. CDR3 DNA: TGCAGTCTATTACAGGGGGATACGCAGTATTTT. Its translation is CSLLQGDTQYF.

There are a few counts of this clonotype. The chain couples TRBV12-3 or TRBV12-4 to TRBJ2-5, with D perhaps given as TRBD1 or TRBD2 (5 bases each). This CDR3 has 15 residues. Trimming shortened V by 6 bases and J by 5 bases, and 19 bases separated the two germline ends. CDR3 in amino acids: CASSLGTIPGETQYF. The CDR3 DNA is TGTGCCAGCAGCCTAGGGACCATACCCGGCGAGACCCAGTACTTC.

This clonotype was observed many times. This chain connects TRBV4-2 to TRBJ1-1; D may be TRBD1 (6 bases). Germline V gene data show CDR1 as LGHNA and CDR2 as YNFKEQ. The CDR3 is 15 residues long. Trimming pared 4 bases from V and 5 bases from J, leaving 17 bases between. CDR3 amino acids: CASSLLQLTGTEAFF. The CDR3 coding sequence is TGTGCCAGCAGCCTCCTACAACTCACAGGGACTGAAGCTTTCTTT.

In this sample, this clonotype turned up many times. The chain couples TRBV10-3 to TRBJ2-3, with D tentatively TRBD1 (6 bases). Germline CDR1 reads ENHRY; CDR2 reads SYGVKD. Deletions cut 10 bases from V and 6 bases from J, with 20 bases between. The CDR3 extends over 14 amino acids. The CDR3 nucleotides read TGTGCCACCGCGGACAGCGCTTATGGGGATACGCAGTATTTT. Amino acids: CATADSAYGDTQYF.

The rearrangement links TRBV2 to TRBJ2-5; D is unclear. Germline values: CDR1 SNHLY, CDR2 FYNNEI. CDR3 size: 15 residues. V lost 5 bases to trimming and J lost 1 base, with 14 bases between them. The CDR3, as DNA: TGTGCCAGCAGTTCGAACCCTCGCCCCCAAGAGACCCAGTACTTC. The encoded protein is CASSSNPRPQETQYF.

This chain uses TRBV5-1 with TRBJ2-1; D is ambiguous. The CDR3 sequence is 12 residues long. V was cut by 7 bases and J by 5 bases, with 10 bases left in between. Germline V gives CDR1 SGHRS, CDR2 YFSETQ. CDR3 region: CASGRTNNEQFF. In nucleotides, the CDR3 is TGCGCCAGCGGGCGAACAAACAATGAGCAGTTCTTC.

This chain links TRBV10-3 with TRBJ2-3; either TRBD1 or TRBD2 may supply D (5 bases each). The CDR3 is 12 residues long. Per the germline V gene, CDR1 is ENHRY and CDR2 is SYGVKD. The ends were cut back, 1 base at V and 6 bases at J, with 5 bases in the middle. The CDR3 is CAISEWGDTQYF. CDR3 bases: TGTGCCATCAGTGAGTGGGGGGATACGCAGTATTTT.

There are many counts of this clonotype. V and J are TRBV12-3 or TRBV12-4 and TRBJ1-5; TRBD1 might be the D (5 bases). This CDR3 is 15 amino acids long. V shed 3 bases and J shed 4 bases, with 13 bases lying between them. DNA for the CDR3: TGTGCCAGCAGTTTCGCTCGGGGGGGAAATCAGCCCCAGCATTTT. Translation: CASSFARGGNQPQHF.

This clonotype has more than one count but fewer than ten. The chain has TRBV20-1 and TRBJ2-7; 13 bases align to TRBD2. Germline CDR1 is DFQATT and CDR2 is SNEGSKA (reference sequence). J gave up 4 bases and V 4 bases, and 4 bases lay outside the gene matches. This CDR3 contains 14 residues. The CDR3, as DNA: TGCAGTGCTACAACTAGCGGGAGGGCGTACGAGCAGTACTTC. Protein: CSATTSGRAYEQYF.

The rearrangement uses TRBV7-2 and TRBJ2-2, with 7 bases identical to TRBD2. V was pared by 3 bases and J by 4 bases, with 8 bases of the junction left unmatched. CDR1 is SGHTA, CDR2 FQGNSA, per germline. The CDR3 covers 16 residues. The CDR3 is CASSFILAMGTGELFF. For the CDR3, the DNA is TGTGCCAGCAGCTTCATACTAGCGATGGGCACCGGGGAGCTGTTTTTT.

This clonotype was seen at least ten times. J is TRBJ2-2 and V is TRBV19; 14 positions match TRBD2. This CDR3 is built from 17 residues. V trimming: 6 bases; J trimming: 2 bases; junction bases outside the gene matches: 5. Germline CDR1 and CDR2: LNHDA and SQIVND (reference sequence). The CDR3: CASSRGLAGDNTGELFF. The CDR3 nucleotides read TGTGCCAGTAGCCGGGGACTAGCGGGGGATAACACCGGGGAGCTGTTTTTT.

This clonotype was picked up a small number of times. The chain joins TRBV20-1 to TRBJ2-1; TRBD2 aligns across 13 bases. V was pared by 3 bases and J by 9 bases, with 5 bases of the junction left unmatched. This CDR3 is built from 14 residues. The germline V gene encodes CDR1 DFQATT and CDR2 SNEGSKA (reference sequence). DNA for the CDR3: TGCAGTGCTAGTCCCCGACTAGCGGGAGGTGAGCAGTTCTTC. This translates into CSASPRLAGGEQFF.

V and J are TRBV29-1 and TRBJ2-7; D possibly corresponds to TRBD1 (6 bases). The V end lost 2 bases, the J end lost 4 bases, and 15 bases lay between the germline ends. The CDR3 contains 14 residues. Germline CDR1 SQVTM, CDR2 ANQGSEA. The CDR3 is CSVEKGPGAYEQYF. The CDR3 coding sequence is TGCAGCGTTGAAAAAGGGCCAGGGGCATACGAGCAGTACTTC.

This clonotype has just a few counts. The chain is built from TRBV3-1 and TRBJ2-1; the D is unclear. The V gene's germline CDR1 is LGHDT and CDR2 YNNKEL (reference sequence). The CDR3 contains 12 residues. The ends were cut back, 7 bases at V and 4 bases at J, with 8 bases in the middle. The CDR3 sequence: CASTTGYNEQFF. The CDR3 DNA reads TGTGCCAGCACTACGGGTTACAATGAGCAGTTCTTC.

The rearrangement joins TRBV3-1 to TRBJ2-7, with 7 bases fitting TRBD1. Looked up from germline, CDR1 is LGHDT and CDR2 is YNNKEL (reference sequence). After removal of 2 bases from V and 6 bases from J, the junction contained 13 bases not matched to a gene. The CDR3 sequence is 16 residues long. DNA of the CDR3: TGTGCCAGCAGCCAACTATTAGGGGGCAAGGGGGCCGAGCAGTACTTC. It is translated as CASSQLLGGKGAEQYF.

This rearrangement joins TRBV2 to TRBJ1-5; 10 bases align to TRBD1. The CDR3 is 16 residues long. The ends lost 6 bases at V and 5 bases at J; junction bases unmatched: 10. Looked up from germline, CDR1 is SNHLY and CDR2 is FYNNEI. This CDR3 is CASRGQGGFGYQPQHF. CDR3 bases: TGTGCCAGCAGAGGACAGGGGGGTTTCGGGTATCAGCCCCAGCATTTT.

This clonotype showed up many times. The gene calls are TRBV25-1 and TRBJ2-1; D uncertain. CDR3 length: 13 amino acids. Per the germline V gene, CDR1 is MGHDK and CDR2 is SYGVNS. Trimming took 8 bases from V and 0 from J, leaving 8 bases between them. The DNA for the CDR3 is TGTGCCAGCCGGAGAAGCTCCTACAATGAGCAGTTCTTC. As protein: CASRRSSYNEQFF.

This clonotype appeared a few times. V usage is TRBV4-1 and J usage is TRBJ1-2, with 10 bases that match TRBD1. Germline assignment: CDR1 MGHRA and CDR2 YSYEKL. This CDR3 comprises 17 residues. The V gene end was trimmed by 1 base and the J gene end by 6 bases; junction bases not matched to a gene: 11. CDR3 amino acids: CASSQGGDRGRRNGYTF. DNA of the CDR3: TGCGCCAGCAGCCAAGGAGGAGACAGGGGGCGCCGAAATGGCTACACCTTC.

This clonotype was seen more than once but under ten times. The chain recombines TRBV10-3 with TRBJ2-2; D is unresolved. V was shortened by 6 bases and J by 0 bases, with 5 bases between the two germline ends. Germline V lookup: CDR1 ENHRY, CDR2 SYGVKD. The CDR3 length is 13 residues. In nucleotides, the CDR3 is TGTGCCATCAGGGCTACGAACACCGGGGAGCTGTTTTTT. Translation: CAIRATNTGELFF.

V is TRBV29-1 and J is TRBJ2-7, with TRBD2 as a possible D gene (6 bases). This CDR3 is 11 amino acids long. V lost 4 bases, J lost 7 bases, and 11 bases lay in between. Germline lookup yields CDR1 SQVTM and CDR2 ANQGSEA. Here the CDR3 reads CSVGRDLEQYF. The DNA for the CDR3 is TGCAGCGTTGGGAGGGACTTAGAGCAGTACTTC.

This clonotype appeared a few times. The CDR3 nucleotides are TGTGCCAGCAGCTTAGGGTTTAGGAACAATGAGCAGTTCTTC. Its translation: CASSLGFRNNEQFF. The rearrangement joins TRBV7-9 to TRBJ2-1; D call uncertain. The CDR3 has 14 residues. V was pared by 1 base and J by 5 bases, with 9 bases between. Per germline, CDR1 SEHNR and CDR2 FQNEAQ (reference sequence).

At least ten counts were recorded for this clonotype. The V and J genes are TRBV12-3 or TRBV12-4 and TRBJ1-1, with TRBD1 matching over 7 bases. V was pared by 3 bases and J by 8 bases, with 6 bases of the junction left unmatched. The length of the CDR3 is 13 residues. CDR3: CASSLGGGGEAFF. In DNA, the CDR3 is TGTGCCAGCAGTTTGGGGGGAGGGGGCGAAGCTTTCTTT.

This clonotype came up many times. The chain recombines TRBV20-1 with TRBJ2-3; 7 bases align to TRBD2. Germline V gene sequence: CDR1 DFQATT, CDR2 SNEGSKA (reference sequence). The junction had 8 bases not matched to a gene; V was cut back by 2 bases and J by 3 bases. The CDR3 length is 15 residues. The CDR3 DNA reads TGCAGTGCTAGACCGGGGAGGGGAGGGACAGATACGCAGTATTTT. This encodes CSARPGRGGTDTQYF.

A note on this clonotype: A single base separates this from a much larger clone, so it may be a read error. J is TRBJ2-4 and V is TRBV19; no clear D. The germline CDR1 and CDR2 sequences are LNHDA and SQIVND (reference sequence). The CDR3 has 13 residues. The V end lost 6 bases, the J end lost 11 bases, and 17 bases lay between the germline ends. This CDR3 is CASSTTHGNFQYF. The CDR3 DNA reads as TGTGCCAGTAGCACGACCCATGGGAACTTTCAGTACTTC.

In this sample, this clonotype turned up once. A read error is possible here, since a much larger clone lies one base away. The chain couples TRBV3-1 to TRBJ1-2, with a possible D match to TRBD1 (6 bases). Germline V gene sequence: CDR1 LGHDT, CDR2 YNNKEL (reference sequence). The CDR3 contains 11 residues. V was cut by 3 bases and J by 14 bases, with 13 bases left in between. CDR3: CASSQGHGTTF. In DNA, the CDR3 is TGTGCCAGCAGCCAGGGACATGGGACGACCTTC.

The table lists this clonotype with many counts. J is TRBJ2-1 and V is TRBV3-1; TRBD2 aligns across 8 bases. The length of the CDR3 is 16 residues. V shed 4 bases, J shed 4 bases, and the junction held 9 bases outside the gene matches. The V gene's germline CDR1 is LGHDT and CDR2 YNNKEL (reference sequence). Written as DNA, the CDR3 is TGTGCCAGCAGCCGCGGACTAGCCAAACTATACAATGAGCAGTTCTTC. This encodes CASSRGLAKLYNEQFF.

This clonotype appeared a few times. The rearrangement links TRBV4-2 to TRBJ2-7; no clear D gene. The V gene lost 3 bases and the J gene lost 3 bases, with 9 bases spanning the gap. The CDR3 is 13 residues long. Per the germline V gene, CDR1 is LGHNA and CDR2 is YNFKEQ. In DNA form, the CDR3 reads TGTGCCAGCAGCCATGTCCTCCTCTACGAGCAGTACTTC. Residues: CASSHVLLYEQYF.

This clonotype was seen at least ten times. This chain joins TRBV20-1 and TRBJ2-1, with D unresolved. V was clipped by 6 bases and J by 2 bases, with 17 bases between them. The CDR3 covers 15 residues. The germline gives CDR1 DFQATT, CDR2 SNEGSKA (reference sequence). The CDR3 DNA follows: TGCAGTGCGCAAGAGCCGGGCCCTGCCTACAATGAGCAGTTCTTC. Translation: CSAQEPGPAYNEQFF.

This clonotype was counted between two and nine times. The V call is TRBV12-3 or TRBV12-4, the J call TRBJ1-2; tentatively, D is TRBD1 (6 bases). This CDR3 region has 15 residues. V lost 6 bases, J lost 8 bases, and 22 bases lay in between. The CDR3 nucleotides are TGTGCCAGCAGCTCCCTCGCTACACAGGGAATAGGCTACACCTTC. The encoded protein is CASSSLATQGIGYTF.